Shown below are 13 T cell receptor beta chains from a single sample sequenced in a study of blood T cell repertoires in COVID-19. Profiled with immunoSEQ multiplex PCR; TCRdb holds only in-frame clones, not every one. The sample has around 180,000 clones, roughly nine tenths seen once. Material for sequencing was peripheral blood. The receptors derive from a man aged 70 or older with active or convalescent COVID-19.

The genes are TRBV3-1 (or the pseudogene TRBV3-2) and TRBJ2-3, with TRBD2 as a possible D gene (6 bases). CDR1 LGHDT and CDR2 YNNKEL come from the germline V gene (reference sequence). V lost 0 bases and J 8 bases, leaving 12 bases between the germline ends. There are 14 residues in the CDR3. In DNA, the CDR3 is TGTGCCAGCAGCCAAGACGGGAGCCTCGGTACGCAGTATTTT. Translated: CASSQDGSLGTQYF.

The chain carries TRBV25-1 and TRBJ2-3, with 8 bases matching TRBD2. CDR1 and CDR2 from the germline V gene are MGHDK and SYGVNS. This CDR3 contains 15 residues. The V gene end was trimmed by 8 bases and the J gene end by 2 bases; junction bases not matched to a gene: 9. In DNA form, the CDR3 reads TGTGCCAGCCGCCCGGGGGGGCGATTCACAGATACGCAGTATTTT. It translates to CASRPGGRFTDTQYF. Variable domain in full (rest from reference TRBV25-1 and TRBJ2-3): EADIYQTPRYLVIGTGKKITLECSQTMGHDKMYWYQQDPGMELHLIHYSYGVNSTEKGDLSSESTVSRIRTEHFPLTLESARPSHTSQYLCASRPGGRFTDTQYFGPGTRLTVL.

The chain uses TRBV3-1 (or the pseudogene TRBV3-2) and TRBJ2-7; possibly TRBD1 for D (6 bases). The CDR3 has 15 residues. The germline V gene has CDR1 LGHDT and CDR2 YNNKEL (reference sequence). V shed 0 bases and J shed 7 bases, with 16 bases lying between them. The chain's CDR3 is CASSQDWDTSREQYF. For the CDR3, the DNA is TGTGCCAGCAGCCAAGATTGGGACACATCTCGGGAGCAGTACTTC.

The rearrangement uses TRBV6-1 and TRBJ2-2; TRBD1 might be the D (5 bases). Between the trimmed V and J ends, which lost 1 base and 6 bases, there was a span of 9 bases. In germline, CDR1 is MNHNS, CDR2 SASEGT. The CDR3 totals 14 residues. CDR3 protein: CASSEGGLAGELFF. The DNA of the CDR3 is TGTGCCAGCAGTGAAGGGGGCCTTGCCGGGGAGCTGTTTTTT.

This clone was found once. The chain links TRBV28 to TRBJ2-3; 9 positions agree with TRBD2. Per germline, CDR1 MDHEN and CDR2 SYDVKM. Trimming took 5 bases from V and 6 from J; bases not matched to a gene: 12. The CDR3 is 16 residues long. Here the CDR3 reads CASSPPAGGPEDTQYF. CDR3 nucleotide sequence: TGTGCCAGCAGTCCCCCCGCGGGAGGGCCGGAGGATACGCAGTATTTT.

This clone was seen once. This chain links TRBV29-1 with TRBJ2-4, with D maybe TRBD1 (6 bases). CDR1 and CDR2 from the germline V gene are SQVTM and ANQGSEA. The CDR3 runs to 15 residues. V lost 4 bases, J lost 0 bases, and 13 bases lay in between. The CDR3 sequence is CSVGVDSLAKNIQYF. For the CDR3, the DNA is TGCAGCGTTGGGGTGGACAGTCTAGCCAAAAACATTCAGTACTTC.

The genes are TRBV5-5 and TRBJ1-1, with TRBD1 identical over 7 bases. V gave up 5 bases and J gave up 0 bases; unmatched junction bases: 7. This CDR3 is 15 amino acids long. Germline values: CDR1 SGHKS, CDR2 YYEKEE (reference sequence). The CDR3 sequence is CASSATGQLNTEAFF. DNA for the CDR3: TGTGCCAGCAGTGCAACGGGACAGCTGAACACTGAAGCTTTCTTT.

This chain uses TRBV5-6 with TRBJ1-6, with 8 bases fitting TRBD1. The CDR3 consists of 16 residues. After removal of 4 bases from V and 6 bases from J, the junction contained 9 bases not matched to a gene. CDR1 SGHDT and CDR2 YYEEEE come from the germline V gene. CDR3 in amino acids: CASSQRDRLSNSPLHF. The CDR3 coding sequence is TGTGCCAGCAGCCAACGGGACAGGTTGTCTAATTCACCCCTCCACTTT.

The chain has TRBV28 and TRBJ1-5; 7 nucleotides match TRBD1. This CDR3 region has 14 residues. The V gene end was trimmed by 1 base and the J gene end by 4 bases; junction bases not matched to a gene: 1. Germline V gives CDR1 MDHEN, CDR2 SYDVKM. The DNA for the CDR3 is TGTGCCAGCAGTTTATTCAGGGGGAATCAGCCCCAGCATTTT. It codes for CASSLFRGNQPQHF.

The rearrangement links TRBV7-2 to TRBJ1-2, with D tentatively TRBD1 (6 bases). CDR1 is SGHTA, CDR2 FQGNSA, per germline. V lost 5 bases to trimming and J lost 4 bases, with 17 bases between them. This CDR3 has 15 amino acids. In DNA, the CDR3 is TGTGCCAGCAGCCCCCCAGGGGAGTCTCGCTATGGCTACACCTTC. Translation gives CASSPPGESRYGYTF.

The CDR3 region is CASSLETAMNTEAFF. The CDR3, as DNA: TGCGCCAGCAGCTTGGAGACAGCAATGAACACTGAAGCTTTCTTT. The chain joins TRBV5-1 to TRBJ1-1, with D possibly TRBD1 on 5 matching bases. V was cut by 0 bases and J by 0 bases, with 9 bases left in between. The germline V gene encodes CDR1 SGHRS and CDR2 YFSETQ. CDR3 length: 15 residues. The entire variable domain, with the rest obtained from reference TRBV5-1 and TRBJ1-1, is as follows: KAGVTQTPRYLIKTRGQQVTLSCSPISGHRSVSWYQQTPGQGLQFLFEYFSETQRNKGNFPGRFSGRQFSNSRSEMNVSTLELGDSALYLCASSLETAMNTEAFFGQGTRLTVV.

The chain uses TRBV19 and TRBJ1-5; D is perhaps TRBD1 (6 bases). The germline gives CDR1 LNHDA, CDR2 SQIVND (reference sequence). The CDR3 length is 14 residues. The V and J ends lost 0 bases and 7 bases respectively, with 10 bases between them. CDR3 amino acids: CASSIEFDRQPQHF. The CDR3 bases are TGTGCCAGTAGTATAGAGTTTGACAGGCAGCCCCAGCATTTT.

The V and J genes are TRBV12-3 or TRBV12-4 and TRBJ2-1; TRBD1 agrees at 7 bases. Trimming at V came to 5 bases and at J to 6 bases, leaving 4 bases not matched to a gene. CDR3 length: 13 amino acids. CDR3 sequence (DNA): TGTGCCAGCAGTAAACAGGGGTTCAATGAGCAGTTCTTC. Translating it yields CASSKQGFNEQFF.